Below are 15 T cell receptor beta chains sequenced from a single sample in a study of T cell responses to AZD1222 COVID-19 vaccine. TCRdb's copy holds only in-frame clones and misses some; the assay was immunoSEQ multiplex PCR. The repertoire holds about 110,000 clones, with about nine tenths as singletons. Sequences were derived from peripheral blood, sampled on day 0 of AZD1222 vaccination. The receptors stem from an adult in good health.

J is TRBJ1-1 and V is TRBV25-1; 8 bases align to TRBD1. The germline CDR1 and CDR2 sequences are MGHDK and SYGVNS. The CDR3 extends over 15 amino acids. The V gene end was trimmed by 3 bases and the J gene end by 1 base; junction bases not matched to a gene: 4. The DNA for the CDR3 is TGTGCCAGCAGTGACCCCGGGACAGGGAACACTGAAGCTTTCTTT. It translates to CASSDPGTGNTEAFF.

CDR3 sequence reads: CAISEASGRGTKQYF. As DNA, the CDR3 is TGTGCCATCAGTGAGGCTAGCGGGAGAGGGACGAAGCAGTACTTC. V usage is TRBV10-3 and J usage is TRBJ2-7, with 10 bases matching TRBD2. The CDR3 loop spans 15 amino acids. The V gene end was trimmed by 2 bases and the J gene end by 8 bases; junction bases not matched to a gene: 9. Per the germline V gene, CDR1 is ENHRY and CDR2 is SYGVKD.

This rearrangement joins TRBV27 to TRBJ1-2, with 7 nucleotides matching TRBD1. CDR1 is MNHEY, CDR2 SMNVEV, per germline (reference sequence). V shed 6 bases and J 7 bases; nucleotides not matched to a gene: 5. This CDR3 is built from 12 residues. The DNA of the CDR3 is TGTGCCAGCAGGACGCAGGGGGTTGGCTACACCTTC. Its protein is CASRTQGVGYTF.

The J gene is TRBJ2-3, the V gene TRBV7-8, with 8 bases aligning to TRBD2. V was clipped by 3 bases and J by 6 bases; unmatched bases: 8. Germline V lookup: CDR1 SGHVS, CDR2 FQNEAQ. The CDR3 has 15 amino acids. CDR3 amino acids: CASSFSGDPYDTQYF. The CDR3 bases are TGTGCCAGCAGCTTTAGCGGGGACCCTTATGATACGCAGTATTTT.

This chain uses TRBV5-1 with TRBJ2-3, with 14 bases lining up with TRBD2. The CDR3 runs to 18 residues. Germline loops: CDR1 SGHRS, CDR2 YFSETQ. The V gene end was trimmed by 0 bases and the J gene end by 0 bases; junction bases not matched to a gene: 3. DNA for the CDR3: TGCGCCAGCAGCTTGGGGACTAGCGGGGGGCCGAGCACAGATACGCAGTATTTT. This sequence encodes CASSLGTSGGPSTDTQYF.

The chain has TRBV2 and TRBJ1-2; 8 bases are shared with TRBD1. The J segment lost 5 bases and the V segment lost 4 bases, leaving 3 bases of the junction unmatched. The germline V gene has CDR1 SNHLY and CDR2 FYNNEI. CDR3 length equals 13 residues. The CDR3 reads CASSAGGAYGYTF. The DNA of the CDR3 is TGTGCCAGCAGTGCAGGGGGCGCGTATGGCTACACCTTC.

The J gene is TRBJ1-2, the V gene TRBV7-3, with TRBD1 matching over 7 bases. The V gene's germline CDR1 is SGHTA and CDR2 FQGTGA. This CDR3 comprises 13 residues. The V gene end was trimmed by 2 bases and the J gene end by 4 bases; junction bases not matched to a gene: 1. The CDR3 loop is CASSLWTGYGYTF. CDR3 DNA sequence: TGTGCCAGCAGCTTATGGACAGGCTATGGCTACACCTTC.

This chain connects TRBV6-1 to TRBJ2-2; the D gene is possibly TRBD1 (7 bases). This CDR3 region has 16 residues. From germline, CDR1 is MNHNS and CDR2 SASEGT. Trimming took off 5 bases at V and 3 bases at J, with 16 bases between the two ends. CDR3 DNA sequence: TGTGCCAGCAGTCAAGGAGGGGGCTGGGACACCGGGGAGCTGTTTTTT. Protein sequence: CASSQGGGWDTGELFF.

The chain has TRBV5-6 and TRBJ1-2, with a weak D call TRBD1 (6 bases). The germline CDR1 and CDR2 sequences are SGHDT and YYEEEE. This CDR3 contains 13 residues. Deletions cut 4 bases from V and 8 bases from J, with 15 bases between. CDR3 loop: CASSNRVRSGYTF. DNA for the CDR3: TGTGCCAGCAGCAACAGGGTCCGTAGCGGCTACACCTTC. Variable domain in full (rest from reference TRBV5-6 and TRBJ1-2): DAGVTQSPTHLIKTRGQQVTLRCSPKSGHDTVSWYQQALGQGPQFIFQYYEEEERQRGNFPDRFSGHQFPNYSSELNVNALLLGDSALYLCASSNRVRSGYTFGSGTRLTVV.

The gene calls are TRBV5-4 and TRBJ2-3; maybe TRBD2 (5 bases). CDR1 is SGHNT and CDR2 is YYREEE in the germline V gene (reference sequence). The CDR3 length is 16 residues. V was trimmed by 4 bases and J by 0 bases, leaving 15 bases between them. CDR3 region: CASSPEGRYSTDTQYF. For the CDR3, the DNA is TGTGCCAGCAGCCCCGAGGGCAGGTATAGCACAGATACGCAGTATTTT.

The V and J genes are TRBV28 and TRBJ1-2, with TRBD1 identical over 8 bases. V shed 8 bases, J shed 4 bases, and the junction held 12 bases outside the gene matches. The CDR3 consists of 15 residues. Germline V gives CDR1 MDHEN, CDR2 SYDVKM. This chain's CDR3 is CASFARDRLFYGYTF. The CDR3 DNA reads TGTGCCAGCTTCGCCCGGGACAGGCTTTTCTATGGCTACACCTTC.

The chain carries TRBV2 and TRBJ2-2, with 9 positions matching TRBD2. This CDR3 has 15 residues. CDR1 SNHLY and CDR2 FYNNEI come from the germline V gene. V gave up 6 bases and J gave up 7 bases; unmatched junction bases: 9. CDR3 sequence: CASRREGVTGGELFF. CDR3 sequence (DNA): TGTGCCAGCAGGCGGGAGGGGGTTACCGGCGGGGAGCTGTTTTTT.

The table lists this clone with a few counts. The chain couples TRBV10-3 to TRBJ2-7, with a weak D call TRBD2 (5 bases). The CDR3 is 13 amino acids. Germline CDR1 is ENHRY and CDR2 is SYGVKD. Trimming took off 3 bases at V and 3 bases at J, with 9 bases between the two ends. The CDR3 sequence: CAISDRGNYEQYF. The CDR3, as DNA: TGTGCCATCAGTGACCGGGGAAACTACGAGCAGTACTTC.

The V call is TRBV2, the J call TRBJ1-2; D unclear. In germline, CDR1 is SNHLY, CDR2 FYNNEI. The CDR3 has 14 amino acids. The V end was cut by 1 base, the J end by 4 bases, with 10 bases between. The CDR3 protein is CASSEVVTSYGYTF. The CDR3 DNA follows: TGTGCCAGCAGTGAAGTGGTTACAAGCTATGGCTACACCTTC.

The chain recombines TRBV19 with TRBJ1-2; D unresolved. In germline, CDR1 is LNHDA, CDR2 SQIVND (reference sequence). The CDR3 has 11 residues. Trimming removed 9 bases from V and 3 bases from J, with 8 bases in between. CDR3 in amino acids: CASEMDYGYTF. DNA for the CDR3: TGTGCCAGCGAGATGGACTATGGCTACACCTTC.